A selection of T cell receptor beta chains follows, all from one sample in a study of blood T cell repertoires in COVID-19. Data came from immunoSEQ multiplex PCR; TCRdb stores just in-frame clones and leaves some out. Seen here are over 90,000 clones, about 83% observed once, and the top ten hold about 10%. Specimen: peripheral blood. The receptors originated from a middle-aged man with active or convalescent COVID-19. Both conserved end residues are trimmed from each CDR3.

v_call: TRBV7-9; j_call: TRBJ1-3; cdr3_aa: ASSKEALGNTIY
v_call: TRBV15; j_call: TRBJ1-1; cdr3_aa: ATSRDGAGNTEAF
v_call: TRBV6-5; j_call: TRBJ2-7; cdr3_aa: ASRDGTSVWEQY
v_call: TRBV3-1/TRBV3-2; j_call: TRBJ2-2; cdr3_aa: ASSHSPGTGELF
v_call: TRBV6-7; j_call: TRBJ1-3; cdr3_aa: ASSIRHGTDSGNTIY
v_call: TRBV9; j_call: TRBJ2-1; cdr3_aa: ASTTGEGDRYEQF
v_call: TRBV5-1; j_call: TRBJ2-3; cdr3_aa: ASSSERLDTDTQY
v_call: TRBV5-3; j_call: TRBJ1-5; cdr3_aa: ARSMTGGRSNQPQH
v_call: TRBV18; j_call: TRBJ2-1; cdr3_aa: ASSPTGTGYNEQF
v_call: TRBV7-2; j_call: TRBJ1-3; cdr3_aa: ASTLGGGSGNTIY
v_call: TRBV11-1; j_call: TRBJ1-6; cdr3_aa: ASSLGQSYNSPLH
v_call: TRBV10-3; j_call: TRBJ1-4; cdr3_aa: ATGSGREKLF
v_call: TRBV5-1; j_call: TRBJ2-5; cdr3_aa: ASSPGDRVRQETQY
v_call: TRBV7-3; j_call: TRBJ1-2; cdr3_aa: ASSPGGGGGYT
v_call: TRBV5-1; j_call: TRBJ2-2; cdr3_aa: ASSWAGVANTGELF
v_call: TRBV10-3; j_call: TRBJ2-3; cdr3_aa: AISGQGSTDTQY
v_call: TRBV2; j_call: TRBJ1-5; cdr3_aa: ASSDRAAGNQPQH
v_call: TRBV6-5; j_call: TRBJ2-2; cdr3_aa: ASSYLRGNTGELF
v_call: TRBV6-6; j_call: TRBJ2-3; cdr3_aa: ASSYVVAGGTDTQY
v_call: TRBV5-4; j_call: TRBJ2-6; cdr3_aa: ASSLAGSGANVLT
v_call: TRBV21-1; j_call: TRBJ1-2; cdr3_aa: ASSGRLDRDGYGYT
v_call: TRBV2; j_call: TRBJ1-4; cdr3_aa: ASSREGANEKLF
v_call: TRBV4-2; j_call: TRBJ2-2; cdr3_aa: ASSPRGSGTSGELF
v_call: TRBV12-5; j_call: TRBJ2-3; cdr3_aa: ASGQGADTQY
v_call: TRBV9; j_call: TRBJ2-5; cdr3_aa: ASSVRTQQETQY
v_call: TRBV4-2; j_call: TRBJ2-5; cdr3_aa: ASSQDATQETQY
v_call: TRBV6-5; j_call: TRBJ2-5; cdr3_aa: ASSKQGRETQY
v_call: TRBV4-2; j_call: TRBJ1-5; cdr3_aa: ASSQEVQAPSNQPQH
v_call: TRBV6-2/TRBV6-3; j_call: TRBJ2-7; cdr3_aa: ASSSGLVEQY
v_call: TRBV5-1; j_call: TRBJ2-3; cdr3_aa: ASSLGDYTDTQY
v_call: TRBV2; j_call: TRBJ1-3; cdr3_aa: ASSPQGGNTIY
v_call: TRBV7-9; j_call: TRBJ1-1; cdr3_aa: ASSLVMGGGNTEAF
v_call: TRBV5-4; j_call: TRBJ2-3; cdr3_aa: ASSRLAGGITDTQY
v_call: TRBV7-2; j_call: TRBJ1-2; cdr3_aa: ASSIKGTGSGGYT
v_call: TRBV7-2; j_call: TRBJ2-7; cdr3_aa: ASRHTRSYEQY
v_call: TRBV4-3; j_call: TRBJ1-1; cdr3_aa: ASSQDVEGRGTEAF
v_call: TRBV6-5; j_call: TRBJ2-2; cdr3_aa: ASSPNREGTGELF
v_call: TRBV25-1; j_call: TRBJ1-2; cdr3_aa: ASQTTGPTNYGYT
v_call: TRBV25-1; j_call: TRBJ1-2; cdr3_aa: ASSEYEKDTLGYT
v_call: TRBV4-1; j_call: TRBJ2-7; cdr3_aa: ASSQPTGVGHEQY
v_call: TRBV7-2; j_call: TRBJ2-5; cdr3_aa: ASSSTGEETQY
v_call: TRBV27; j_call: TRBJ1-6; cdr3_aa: ASTLEGAGSPLH
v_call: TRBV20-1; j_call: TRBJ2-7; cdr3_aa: SASLKAGAYEQY
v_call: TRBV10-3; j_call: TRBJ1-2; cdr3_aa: AISRTGNGLDGYT
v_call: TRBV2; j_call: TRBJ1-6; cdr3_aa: ATFPLQANNSPLH
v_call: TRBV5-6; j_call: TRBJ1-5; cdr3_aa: ASSPGGQPQH
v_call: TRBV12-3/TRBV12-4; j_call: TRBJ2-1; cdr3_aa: ASSEANEQF
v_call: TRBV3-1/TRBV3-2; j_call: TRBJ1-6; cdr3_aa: ASSRGSGQDNSPLH
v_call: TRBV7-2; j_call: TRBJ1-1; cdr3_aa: ASSLTGDMNTEAF
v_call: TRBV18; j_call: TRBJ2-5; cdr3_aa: ASSPEETQY
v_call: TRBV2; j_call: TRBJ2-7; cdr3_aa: AGSTGGVWYEQY
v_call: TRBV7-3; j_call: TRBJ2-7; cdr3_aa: ASSLNPGSYYEQY
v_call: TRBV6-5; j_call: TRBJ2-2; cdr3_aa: ASRSGGANTGELF
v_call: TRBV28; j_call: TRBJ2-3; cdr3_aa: ASKKGGVADTQY
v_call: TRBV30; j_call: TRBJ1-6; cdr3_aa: AWSGQSNSPLH
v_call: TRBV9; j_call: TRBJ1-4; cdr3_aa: ASSPGTGASEKLF
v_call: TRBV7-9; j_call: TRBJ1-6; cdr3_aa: ASSLVSGGNSPLH
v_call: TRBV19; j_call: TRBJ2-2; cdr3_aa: ASKAIGGNTGELF
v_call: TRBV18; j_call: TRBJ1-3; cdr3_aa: ASSPGLSGSGNTIY
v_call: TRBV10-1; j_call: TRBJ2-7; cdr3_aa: ASRGYGTGPYEQY